This TCR beta chain was documented in a study of blood T cells in healthy people across ages. Samples each had at least 6 micrograms of total RNA extracted. Germline V CDR1 and CDR2: DFQATT, SNEGSKA (reference sequence). The CDR3 contains 14 residues. Study-level findings and limits: The study found more naive CD4+ cells and higher diversity in long-lived than aged donors. The study regarded diversity estimates from one million T cells as underestimates.

This clonotype was counted between two and nine times. Its antigen is still unknown. Next came a second PCR, run for roughly 6 to 11 cycles, which used a sample-barcoded 5' primer along with a J-beta primer mix. TCRdb reanalysed the 5' RACE reads using MiXCR and keeps one entry per CDR3 protein. The sample records roughly 800,000 distinct CDR3 sequences, about 62% being singletons. The sequencing sample was made of blood. The TCR sequence derives from a young man in good health. This chain connects TRBV20-1 to TRBJ2-5, with D tentatively TRBD2 (6 bases). The J call may be wrong; the DNA end is better matched by TRBJ2-7. The CDR3 is CSARGGAIIREQYF. The DNA of the CDR3 is TGCAGTGCTAGAGGCGGGGCCATCATCCGCGAGCAGTACTTC.